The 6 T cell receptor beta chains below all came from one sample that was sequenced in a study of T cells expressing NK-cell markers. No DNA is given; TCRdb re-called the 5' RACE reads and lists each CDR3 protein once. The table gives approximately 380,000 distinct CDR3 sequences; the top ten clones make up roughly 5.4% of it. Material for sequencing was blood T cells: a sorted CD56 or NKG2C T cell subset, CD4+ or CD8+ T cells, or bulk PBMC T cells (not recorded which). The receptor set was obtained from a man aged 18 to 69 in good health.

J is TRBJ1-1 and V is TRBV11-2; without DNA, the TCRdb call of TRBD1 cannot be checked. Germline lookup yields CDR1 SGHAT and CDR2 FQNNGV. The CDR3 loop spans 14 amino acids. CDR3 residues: CASSSDRSNTEAFF.

CDR3 sequence: CASSLVQGPSYGYTF. The J gene is TRBJ1-2, the V gene TRBV5-1; absent DNA, TCRdb's TRBD1 call cannot be checked. Germline V gives CDR1 SGHRS, CDR2 YFSETQ. This CDR3 has 15 amino acids.

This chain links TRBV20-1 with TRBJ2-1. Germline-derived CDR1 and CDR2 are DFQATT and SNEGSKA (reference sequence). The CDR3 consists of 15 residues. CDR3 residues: CSARDALAFYNEQFF.

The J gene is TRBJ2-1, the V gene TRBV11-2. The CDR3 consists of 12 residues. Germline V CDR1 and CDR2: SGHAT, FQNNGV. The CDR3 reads CASSSAYYEQFF.

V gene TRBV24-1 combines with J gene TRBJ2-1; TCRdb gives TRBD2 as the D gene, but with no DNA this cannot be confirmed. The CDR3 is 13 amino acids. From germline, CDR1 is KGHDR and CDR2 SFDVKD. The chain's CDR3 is CATAGGINNEQFF.

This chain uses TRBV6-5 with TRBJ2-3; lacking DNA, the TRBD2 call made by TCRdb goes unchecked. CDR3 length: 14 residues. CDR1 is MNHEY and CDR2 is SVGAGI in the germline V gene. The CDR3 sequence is CASSYSLMRATQYF.